This record concerns one T cell receptor beta chain sequence. The antigen remains unidentified. The data are from a study of blood T cells in healthy people across ages. Study information: Roughly one uniquely barcoded beta molecule per two T cells was captured. Study observations and caveats: Donors of long life had a larger count of naive CD4+ cells and greater diversity than aged donors. TCR beta diversity per million T cells fell roughly linearly with age.

Isolation per sample recovered at least 7 million PBMCs. Primed by a sample-barcoded 5' primer and a J-beta primer mix, a second PCR proceeded for about 6 to 12 cycles. TCRdb re-called the 5' RACE reads through MiXCR, storing one row per CDR3 protein. The data contain about 640,000 distinct CDR3 sequences, around 54% of them seen just once; the ten biggest clones take up over 30%. This CDR3 region has 14 residues. Germline V gene lookup returns CDR1 SGHRS and CDR2 YFSETQ. Trimming took 5 bases from V and 5 from J, leaving 14 bases between them. The genes are TRBV5-1 and TRBJ2-1; D is uncertain. The sequence derives from a man aged 60-69 years in good health. What was sequenced was blood. The CDR3: CASSSGVPNNEQFF. CDR3 nucleotide sequence: TGCGCCAGCAGTTCGGGTGTTCCAAACAATGAGCAGTTCTTC. Variable domain in full (rest from reference TRBV5-1 and TRBJ2-1): KAGVTQTPRYLIKTRGQQVTLSCSPISGHRSVSWYQQTPGQGLQFLFEYFSETQRNKGNFPGRFSGRQFSNSRSEMNVSTLELGDSALYLCASSSGVPNNEQFFGPGTRLTVL.